Sequencing of this TCR beta chain was carried out in a study of cytomegalovirus exposure and HLA in healthy donors. Primers included in the PCR were 60 Vbeta and 13 Jbeta primers. Assay: immunoSEQ multiplex PCR; the TCRdb copy retains only in-frame clones and omits some. The table has around 150,000 clones, over 60% seen once. Germline loops: CDR1 SGHNT, CDR2 YYREEE (reference sequence). The length of the CDR3 is 16 residues. The junction had 12 bases not matched to a gene; V was cut back by 1 base and J by 6 bases. This clone has only one observation. This clonotype was sampled from a woman in her 30s in good health and CMV-seronegative. J is TRBJ2-7 and V is TRBV5-4, with 8 positions matching TRBD1. Input material: PBMCs. Here the CDR3 DNA reads TGTGCCAGCAGCTTGTCCCCGGGACAGGCGCTTGCCGAGCAGTACTTC. This gives the protein CASSLSPGQALAEQYF.